This TCR beta chain emerged from a study of T cells in Graves' hyperthyroidism and ophthalmopathy. Amplification of TCR beta CDR3 regions was performed using RNA transcripts as template. First-round RT-PCR targeting the TCR CDR3 was performed with the HTBI primer set. TCRdb reprocessed the multiplex PCR reads with MiXCR, giving one entry per CDR3 protein. In the table there are around 400,000 distinct CDR3 sequences, about 12% of which are singletons. In regard to this clonotype: Its ends do not fully match the called genes, so a read error is possible.

CDR1 and CDR2 (germline): SNHLY, FYNNEI. The CDR3 is 16 residues long. The sequencing input was blood. This chain uses TRBV2 with TRBJ2-7; 10 bases line up with TRBD2. The J call may be wrong; the DNA end is better matched by TRBJ2-1. The receptor's source is a woman aged 18-29 years with Graves' hyperthyroidism. CDR3 protein: CAGREDLAGDSYEQFF. The CDR3 DNA reads as TGTGCCGGCAGGGAGGATCTAGCGGGAGACTCCTACGAGCAGTTCTTC.